This T cell receptor beta chain was captured in a study of T cells after yellow fever vaccination. General study results and limits: The booster response re-showed most primary clones: around 96% CD4, 88% CD8.

5'RACE template switching produced TCR cDNA carrying a universal primer site and UMIs. TCRdb ran MiXCR on the 5' RACE reads and lists one entry per CDR3 protein. The sample carries roughly 160,000 distinct CDR3 sequences, 9.3% recorded once. This clonotype appeared a few times. What it binds is unknown. This CDR3 has 15 amino acids. The germline gives CDR1 SEHNR, CDR2 FQNEAQ (reference sequence). Trimming left V 5 bases short and J 2 bases short, with 13 bases between. This sequence was found in a man aged 18 to 30 who received the YFV17D yellow fever vaccine. The chain joins TRBV7-9 to TRBJ2-1; D may be TRBD1 or TRBD2 (5 bases each). The input for sequencing was CD8+ T cells sorted from PBMCs, taken 45 days after the yellow fever booster vaccination. This CDR3 reads CASSAGMGAYNEQFF. CDR3 coding DNA: TGTGCCAGCAGCGCCGGTATGGGGGCCTACAATGAGCAGTTCTTC.